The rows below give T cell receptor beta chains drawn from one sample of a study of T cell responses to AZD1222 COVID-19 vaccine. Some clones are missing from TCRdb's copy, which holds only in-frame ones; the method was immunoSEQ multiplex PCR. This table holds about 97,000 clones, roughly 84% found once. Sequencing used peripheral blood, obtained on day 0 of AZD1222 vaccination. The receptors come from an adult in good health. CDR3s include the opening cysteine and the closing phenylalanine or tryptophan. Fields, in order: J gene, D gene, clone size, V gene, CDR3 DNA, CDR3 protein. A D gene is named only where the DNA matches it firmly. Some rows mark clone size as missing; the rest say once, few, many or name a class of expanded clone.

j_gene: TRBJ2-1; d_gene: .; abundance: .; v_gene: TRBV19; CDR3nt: TGTGCCAGTAGTAGAAGGTTACCGTGGCCTTACAATGAGCAGTTCTTC; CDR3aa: CASSRRLPWPYNEQFF
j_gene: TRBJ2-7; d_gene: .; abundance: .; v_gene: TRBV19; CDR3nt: TGTGCCAGTAGTCCGATCTCACAGGGATGGGGCTCCTACGAGCAGTACTTC; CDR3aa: CASSPISQGWGSYEQYF
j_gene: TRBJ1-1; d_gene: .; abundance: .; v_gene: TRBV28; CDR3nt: TGTGCCAGCAGTTTAGATCACGCTGAAGCTTTCTTT; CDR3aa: CASSLDHAEAFF
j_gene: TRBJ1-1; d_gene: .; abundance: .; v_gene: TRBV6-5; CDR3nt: TGTGCCAGCAGTCCTATGACAGCAAGGAACACTGAAGCTTTCTTT; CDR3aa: CASSPMTARNTEAFF
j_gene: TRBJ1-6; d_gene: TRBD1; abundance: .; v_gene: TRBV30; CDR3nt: TGTGCCTGGAGAGGGGACAGGGGTAGTTCACCCCTCCACTTT; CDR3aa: CAWRGDRGSSPLHF
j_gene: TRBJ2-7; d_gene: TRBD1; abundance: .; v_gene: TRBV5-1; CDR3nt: TGCGCCAGCAGCCGCCGAGACAGGGTTTACGAGCAGTACTTC; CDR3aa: CASSRRDRVYEQYF
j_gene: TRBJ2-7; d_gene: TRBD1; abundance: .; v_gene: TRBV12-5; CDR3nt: TGTGCTAGTGGTTTCCTCGGGACAGGGACCGAGCAGTACTTC; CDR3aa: CASGFLGTGTEQYF
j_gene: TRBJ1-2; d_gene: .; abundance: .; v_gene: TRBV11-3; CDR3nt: TGTGCCAGCAGCCCCGGGACACCCACAGGCTACACCTTC; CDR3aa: CASSPGTPTGYTF
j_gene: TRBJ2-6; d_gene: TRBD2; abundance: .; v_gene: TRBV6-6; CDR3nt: TGTGCCAGCAGCCTGGGAGGGAGCCCTGGGGCCAACGTCCTGACTTTC; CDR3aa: CASSLGGSPGANVLTF
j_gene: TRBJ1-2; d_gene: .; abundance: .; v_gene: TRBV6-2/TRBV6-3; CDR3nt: TGTGCCAGCAGTTACGAGTCAGCCCCCTATGGCTACACCTTC; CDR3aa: CASSYESAPYGYTF
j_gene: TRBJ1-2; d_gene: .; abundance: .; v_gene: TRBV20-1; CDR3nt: TGCAGTGCTACCTACCGACGTGGCTACACCTTC; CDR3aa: CSATYRRGYTF
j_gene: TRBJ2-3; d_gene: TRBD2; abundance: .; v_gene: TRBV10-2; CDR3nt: TGCGCCAGCAGTGAGCAAACTAGCGGGGGGGCCTTCACAGATACGCAGTATTTT; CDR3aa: CASSEQTSGGAFTDTQYF
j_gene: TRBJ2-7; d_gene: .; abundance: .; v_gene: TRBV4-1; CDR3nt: TGCGCCAGCAGCCAAGAACCGAGATACGAGCAGTACTTC; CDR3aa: CASSQEPRYEQYF
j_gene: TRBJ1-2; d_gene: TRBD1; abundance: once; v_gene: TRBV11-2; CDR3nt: TGTGCCAGCAGCTTAGGAGACAGGGAAGGAGGCTACACCTTC; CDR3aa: CASSLGDREGGYTF
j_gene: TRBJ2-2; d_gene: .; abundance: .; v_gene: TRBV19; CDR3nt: TGTGCCAGTACCATCTGGGGTGGGGAGCTGTTTTTT; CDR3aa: CASTIWGGELFF
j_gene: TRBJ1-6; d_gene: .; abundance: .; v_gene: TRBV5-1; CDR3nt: TGCGCCAGCAGCTCGTATCCAGAGAATTCACCCCTCCACTTT; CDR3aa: CASSSYPENSPLHF
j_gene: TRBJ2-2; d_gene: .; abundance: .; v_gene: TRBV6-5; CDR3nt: TGTGCCAGCAAGCGCCAGAACACCGGGGAGCTGTTTTTT; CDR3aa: CASKRQNTGELFF
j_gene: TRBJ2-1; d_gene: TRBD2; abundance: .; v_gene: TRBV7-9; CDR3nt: TGTGCCAGCAGCTCCTCCGGGACTAAAAGCGAGCAGTTCTTC; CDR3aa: CASSSSGTKSEQFF
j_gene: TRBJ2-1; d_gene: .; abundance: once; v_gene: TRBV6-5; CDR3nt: TGTGCCAGCAGTTACTCGGGGAACTCCTACAATGAGCAGTTCTTC; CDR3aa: CASSYSGNSYNEQFF
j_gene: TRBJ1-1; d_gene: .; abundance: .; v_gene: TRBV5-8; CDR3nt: TGTGCCAGCAGCTTGGGTGACCTGAACACTGAAGCTTTCTTT; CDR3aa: CASSLGDLNTEAFF
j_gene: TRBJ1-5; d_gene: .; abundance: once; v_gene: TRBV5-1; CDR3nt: TGCGCCAGCAGCACCGGGGATACCAATCAGCCCCAGCATTTT; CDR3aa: CASSTGDTNQPQHF
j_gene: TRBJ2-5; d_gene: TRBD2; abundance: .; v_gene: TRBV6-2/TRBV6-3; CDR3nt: TGTGCCAGCAGACCTAGCGGGGACAAGACCCAGTACTTC; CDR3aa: CASRPSGDKTQYF
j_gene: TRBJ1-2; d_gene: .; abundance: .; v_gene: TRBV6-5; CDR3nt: TGTGCCAGCAGCTCCCCTAACTATGGCTACACCTTC; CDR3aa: CASSSPNYGYTF
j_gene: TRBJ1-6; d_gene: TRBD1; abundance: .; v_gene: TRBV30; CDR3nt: TGTGCCTGGAGTCAAGGGACAGGGGGGTCATCCCTCCACTTT; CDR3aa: CAWSQGTGGSSLHF
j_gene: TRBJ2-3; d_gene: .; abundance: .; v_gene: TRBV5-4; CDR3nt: TGTGCCAGCAGTTTTACAGGGTCTAGCACAGATACGCAGTATTTT; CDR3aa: CASSFTGSSTDTQYF
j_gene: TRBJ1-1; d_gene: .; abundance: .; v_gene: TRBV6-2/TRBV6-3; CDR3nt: TGTGCCAGCAGTTCCTTTGCAGGGGACACTGAAGCTTTCTTT; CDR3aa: CASSSFAGDTEAFF
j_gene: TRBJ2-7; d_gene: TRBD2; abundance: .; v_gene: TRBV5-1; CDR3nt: TGCGCCAGCAGCTTGGGTCGCGGGGGGATAAATTCCTACGAGCAGTACTTC; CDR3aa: CASSLGRGGINSYEQYF
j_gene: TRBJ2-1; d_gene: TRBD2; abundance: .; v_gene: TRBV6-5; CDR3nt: TGTGCCAGCAAGTCCGGGGGGAGGCAGTTCTTC; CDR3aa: CASKSGGRQFF
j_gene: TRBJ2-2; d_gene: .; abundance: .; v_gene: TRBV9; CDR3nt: TGTGCCAGCAGTACAGGGTCCCCCGGGGAGCTGTTTTTT; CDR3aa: CASSTGSPGELFF
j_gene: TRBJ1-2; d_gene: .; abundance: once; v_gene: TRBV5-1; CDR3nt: TGCGCCAGCAGCTTGGAGGACCGTGACGGCTATGGCTACACCTTC; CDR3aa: CASSLEDRDGYGYTF
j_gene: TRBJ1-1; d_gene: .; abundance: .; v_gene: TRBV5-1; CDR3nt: TGCGCCAGCAGCTTGCGGAACACTGAAGCTTTCTTT; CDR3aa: CASSLRNTEAFF
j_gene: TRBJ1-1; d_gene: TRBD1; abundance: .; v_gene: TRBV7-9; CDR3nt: TGTGCCAGCAGCGCAGCCAGGGGACAGTGGACTGAAGCTTTCTTT; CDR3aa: CASSAARGQWTEAFF
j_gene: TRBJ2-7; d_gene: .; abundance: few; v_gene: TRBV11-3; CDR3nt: TGTGCCAGCAGCTCTACCTACGAGCAGTACTTC; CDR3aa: CASSSTYEQYF
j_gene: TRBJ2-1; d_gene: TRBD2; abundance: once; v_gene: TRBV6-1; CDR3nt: TGTGCCAGCAGTGAAGTGGCGGGGGGCTACAATGAGCAGTTCTTC; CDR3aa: CASSEVAGGYNEQFF
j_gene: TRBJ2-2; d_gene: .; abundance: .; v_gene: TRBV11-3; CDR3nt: TGTGCCAGCAGCTCCCGGGGCGCGGGAACCAAAAACACCGGGGAGCTGTTTTTT; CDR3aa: CASSSRGAGTKNTGELFF
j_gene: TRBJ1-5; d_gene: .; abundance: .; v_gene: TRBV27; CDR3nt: TGTGCCAGCAGTTTGACGGGACTTAATCAGCCCCAGCATTTT; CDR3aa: CASSLTGLNQPQHF
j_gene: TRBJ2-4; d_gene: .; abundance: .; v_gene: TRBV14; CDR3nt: TGTGCCAGCAGCGCCCGAGTGCGGCAGGGGGGAGTAAAAAACATTCAGTACTTC; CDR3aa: CASSARVRQGGVKNIQYF
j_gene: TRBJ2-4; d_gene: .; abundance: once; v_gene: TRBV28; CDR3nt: TGTGCCAGCCAGAGGCGGGTAATCCAGTACTTC; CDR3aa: CASQRRVIQYF
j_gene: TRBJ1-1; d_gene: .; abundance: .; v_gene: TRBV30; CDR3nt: TGTGCCTGGACCAGGGCTTTGAAAGCTTTCTTT; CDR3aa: CAWTRALKAFF
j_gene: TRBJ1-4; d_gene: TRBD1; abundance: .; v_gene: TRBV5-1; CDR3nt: TGCGCCAGCAGCTTGGACGGACAGGCGACTAATGAAAAACTGTTTTTT; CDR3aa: CASSLDGQATNEKLFF
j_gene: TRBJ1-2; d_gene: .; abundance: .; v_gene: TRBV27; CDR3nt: TGTGCCAGCAGTCCATCGACAATGTCCCGGGGTATTAGCTACACCTTC; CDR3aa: CASSPSTMSRGISYTF
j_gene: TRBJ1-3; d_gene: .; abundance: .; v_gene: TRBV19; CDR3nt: TGTGCCAGTAGTATCACGGGGACGGTGGCTGGAAACACCATATATTTT; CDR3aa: CASSITGTVAGNTIYF
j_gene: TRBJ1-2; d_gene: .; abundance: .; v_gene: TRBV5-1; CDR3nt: .; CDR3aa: CASSLVGDGNTF
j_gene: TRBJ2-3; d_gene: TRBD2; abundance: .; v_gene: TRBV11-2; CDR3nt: TGTGCCAGCAGCTTAGCGGGGACTAGCGCTGATACGCAGTATTTT; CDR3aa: CASSLAGTSADTQYF
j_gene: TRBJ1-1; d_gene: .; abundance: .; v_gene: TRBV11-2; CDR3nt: TGTGCCAGCAGCGTACAGGGGAACACTGAAGCTTTCTTT; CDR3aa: CASSVQGNTEAFF
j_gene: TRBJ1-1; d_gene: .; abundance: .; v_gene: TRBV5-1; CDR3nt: TGCGCCAGCAGCCAGCAGGGTGGAACTACTGAAGCTTTCTTT; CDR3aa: CASSQQGGTTEAFF
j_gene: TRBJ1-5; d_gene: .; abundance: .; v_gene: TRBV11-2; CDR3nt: TGTGCCAGCAGCCCAGGCCCGCTTCGCAATCAGCCCCAGCATTTT; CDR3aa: CASSPGPLRNQPQHF
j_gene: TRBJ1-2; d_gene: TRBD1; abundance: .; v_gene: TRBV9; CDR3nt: TGTGCCAGCAGCGCCGGGACAGGGGGATGGTCTGGCTACACCTTC; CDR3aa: CASSAGTGGWSGYTF
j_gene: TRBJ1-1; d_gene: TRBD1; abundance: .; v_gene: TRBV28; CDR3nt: TGTGCCAGCAGTGGGGTCCCGGGACAGGGGGGGACTGAAGCTTTCTTT; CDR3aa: CASSGVPGQGGTEAFF
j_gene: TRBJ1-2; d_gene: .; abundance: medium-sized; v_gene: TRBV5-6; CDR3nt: TGTGCCAGCAGCTTGGGGGCAGCCTATGGCTACACCTTC; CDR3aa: CASSLGAAYGYTF
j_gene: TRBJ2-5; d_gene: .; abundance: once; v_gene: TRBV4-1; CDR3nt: TGCGCCAGCAGCCAAGGTCCGGTCCCGCGGCCCCAAGAGACCCAGTACTTC; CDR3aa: CASSQGPVPRPQETQYF
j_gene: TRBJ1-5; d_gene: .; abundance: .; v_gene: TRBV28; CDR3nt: TGTGCCAGCAGCCCCCCAGTAAGTAGCAATCAGCCCCAGCATTTT; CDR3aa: CASSPPVSSNQPQHF
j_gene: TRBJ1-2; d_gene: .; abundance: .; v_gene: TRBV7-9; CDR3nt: TGTGCCAGCAGCGTCCAGGGAACTAACTATGGCTACACCTTC; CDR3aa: CASSVQGTNYGYTF
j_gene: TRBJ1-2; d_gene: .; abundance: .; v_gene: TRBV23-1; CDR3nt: TGCGCCACTCAGGTGCTATGCGGGGGCTACACCTTC; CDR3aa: CATQVLCGGYTF
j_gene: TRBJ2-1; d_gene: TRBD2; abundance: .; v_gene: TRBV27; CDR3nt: TGTGCCAGCAGTATTAGCGGGGGGAGGAATGAGCAGTTCTTC; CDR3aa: CASSISGGRNEQFF
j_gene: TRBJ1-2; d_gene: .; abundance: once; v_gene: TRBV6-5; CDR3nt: TGTGCCAGCAGTTACTCCCCCCGGGACTACTATGGCTACACCTTC; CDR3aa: CASSYSPRDYYGYTF